What follows are 27 T cell receptor beta chains derived from one specimen sequenced in a study of siplizumab effects on memory and regulatory T cells. Sequenced by immunoSEQ multiplex PCR; TCRdb stores in-frame clones only, minus some. The sample yields about 91,000 clones, approximately 93% seen once. The sequencing input was CD8+ T cells sorted from blood. Every receptor here comes from a human donor in good health.

The chain links TRBV6-1 to TRBJ2-5; 7 nucleotides align to TRBD2. The germline V gene encodes CDR1 MNHNS and CDR2 SASEGT. CDR3 size: 16 residues. V shed 2 bases, J shed 1 base, and the junction held 7 bases outside the gene matches. The CDR3 nucleotides are TGTGCCAGCAGTGAATGGTCTAGCGGATCCCAAGAGACCCAGTACTTC. It is translated as CASSEWSSGSQETQYF.

J is TRBJ2-1 and V is TRBV7-6; D may be TRBD1 (6 bases). Trimming removed 1 base from V and 6 bases from J, with 13 bases in between. CDR3 length: 15 residues. CDR1 and CDR2 from the germline V gene are SGHVS and FNYEAQ. The CDR3 reads CASSLVQGGGNEQFF. The DNA for the CDR3 is TGTGCCAGCAGCTTAGTACAGGGCGGAGGCAATGAGCAGTTCTTC. The full variable domain, rest sourced from reference TRBV7-6 and TRBJ2-1, is GAGVSQSPRYKVTKRGQDVALRCDPISGHVSLYWYRQALGQGPEFLTYFNYEAQQDKSGLPNDRFSAERPEGSISTLTIQRTEQRDSAMYRCASSLVQGGGNEQFFGPGTRLTVL.

The rearrangement links TRBV5-6 to TRBJ2-1; D unresolved. The CDR3 totals 12 residues. The germline CDR1 and CDR2 sequences are SGHDT and YYEEEE. Deletions cut 2 bases from V and 13 bases from J, with 13 bases between. The CDR3 is CASSLGSTLQFF. CDR3 sequence (DNA): TGTGCCAGCAGCTTAGGATCAACTCTTCAGTTCTTC. Full variable domain (outside the CDR3, taken from reference TRBV5-6 and TRBJ2-1): DAGVTQSPTHLIKTRGQQVTLRCSPKSGHDTVSWYQQALGQGPQFIFQYYEEEERQRGNFPDRFSGHQFPNYSSELNVNALLLGDSALYLCASSLGSTLQFFGPGTRLTVL.

Points on this clone: Germline is not matched at one junction end, which may reflect a read error. In the same sample, other DNA sequences code for this CDR3. The CDR3 sequence is CASSLDTWNTGELFF. The CDR3 region has the DNA TGTGCCAGCAGTCTGGACACCTGGAACACCGGGGAGCTATTTTTT. The V call is TRBV27, the J call TRBJ2-2; either TRBD1 or TRBD2 may supply D (5 bases each). The CDR3 extends over 15 amino acids. CDR1 is MNHEY, CDR2 SMNVEV, per germline (reference sequence).

The J gene is TRBJ2-7, the V gene TRBV5-6, with D unresolved. Trimming took 3 bases from V and 3 from J, leaving 10 bases between them. The germline CDR1 and CDR2 sequences are SGHDT and YYEEEE. The CDR3 is made up of 13 amino acids. Here the CDR3 DNA reads TGTGCCAGCAGCTCGGATTACAGCTACGAGCAGTACTTC. Translating gives CASSSDYSYEQYF.

The rearrangement joins TRBV5-5 to TRBJ2-1; D is possibly TRBD1 (5 bases). The CDR3 consists of 16 residues. V lost 4 bases to trimming and J lost 4 bases, with 18 bases between them. Germline-derived CDR1 and CDR2 are SGHKS and YYEKEE (reference sequence). The CDR3 loop is CASSVVFGQTYNEQFF. CDR3 nucleotide sequence: TGTGCCAGCAGCGTGGTTTTTGGACAAACATACAATGAGCAGTTCTTC.

Only one count was recorded for this clone. The CDR3 sequence is CASSLLGGGTDTQYF. Here the CDR3 DNA reads TGCGCCAGCAGCTTGTTAGGGGGTGGAACAGATACGCAGTATTTT. The chain combines TRBV5-1 with TRBJ2-3; possible D gene TRBD1, 6 bases. V was trimmed by 1 base and J by 3 bases, leaving 12 bases between them. CDR1 SGHRS and CDR2 YFSETQ come from the germline V gene. This CDR3 spans 15 amino acids.

This clone has a handful of counts. The chain joins TRBV19 to TRBJ2-2, with D possibly being TRBD1 or TRBD2 (5 bases each). Germline V lookup: CDR1 LNHDA, CDR2 SQIVND (reference sequence). The CDR3 covers 14 residues. V was shortened by 4 bases and J by 8 bases, with 14 bases between the two germline ends. The CDR3 sequence is CASSNRDPRGELFF. CDR3 nucleotide sequence: TGTGCCAGTAGTAACCGGGACCCCAGAGGGGAGCTGTTTTTT.

The gene calls are TRBV7-9 and TRBJ2-1, with TRBD1 as a possible D gene (6 bases). CDR3 length: 14 amino acids. Trimming removed 3 bases from V and 4 bases from J, with 10 bases in between. Per the germline V gene, CDR1 is SEHNR and CDR2 is FQNEAQ (reference sequence). The CDR3 loop reads CASSFGTPYNEQFF. The DNA for the CDR3 is TGTGCCAGCAGCTTCGGGACACCTTACAATGAGCAGTTCTTC.

This chain uses TRBV9 with TRBJ2-1; 11 nucleotides line up with TRBD2. The CDR3 loop spans 20 amino acids. The germline V gene encodes CDR1 SGDLS and CDR2 YYNGEE. V shed 4 bases, J shed 6 bases, and the junction held 21 bases outside the gene matches. CDR3 DNA: TGTGCCAGCAGCTCGGCCTTAGCGGGAGGGCCCCCGCTCCACCCCAATGAGCAGTTCTTC. Translation gives CASSSALAGGPPLHPNEQFF. The whole variable domain, remainder taken from reference TRBV9 and TRBJ2-1, is DSGVTQTPKHLITATGQRVTLRCSPRSGDLSVYWYQQSLDQGLQFLIQYYNGEERAKGNILERFSAQQFPDLHSELNLSSLELGDSALYFCASSSALAGGPPLHPNEQFFGPGTRLTVL.

The CDR3 nucleotides read TGTGCCAGCAGTTTAGGAAGCACAGATACGCAGTATTTT. It specifies CASSLGSTDTQYF. V is TRBV27 and J is TRBJ2-3; D unclear. Deletions cut 2 bases from V and 0 bases from J, with 3 bases between. CDR1 is MNHEY and CDR2 is SMNVEV in the germline V gene (reference sequence). This CDR3 has 13 amino acids.

Notes on this clone: A read error may account for a junction end that differs from germline. The J gene is TRBJ2-6, the V gene TRBV7-7, with a possible D match to TRBD1 (6 bases). This CDR3 contains 14 residues. Germline loops: CDR1 SSHAT, CDR2 FNYEAQ (reference sequence). The CDR3 nucleotides read TGTGCTAGCAGCTCAGGGGTCGGGGCCAACGTCCTGACTTTC. It is translated as CASSSGVGANVLTF.

CDR3 residues: CASSIGGAVYNEQFF. CDR3 coding DNA: TGTGCCAGTAGTATTGGGGGCGCTGTCTACAATGAGCAGTTCTTC. The chain employs TRBV19 and TRBJ2-1, with D maybe TRBD1 (6 bases). Germline CDR1 reads LNHDA; CDR2 reads SQIVND (reference sequence). This CDR3 has 15 amino acids. The V gene lost 3 bases and the J gene lost 3 bases, with 12 bases spanning the gap.

In its sample, this clone was seen once. The rearrangement links TRBV5-1 to TRBJ2-7, with D possibly matching TRBD2 (6 bases). V gave up 4 bases and J gave up 4 bases, with 15 bases separating them. Germline V gives CDR1 SGHRS, CDR2 YFSETQ. This CDR3 comprises 14 residues. The CDR3 protein is CASSGPTGAYEQYF. The CDR3, as DNA: TGCGCCAGCAGCGGACCGACGGGAGCATACGAGCAGTACTTC.

The rearrangement links TRBV9 to TRBJ2-5; D is unresolved. Trimming left V 2 bases short and J 1 base short, with 9 bases between. The CDR3 is 14 residues long. Germline V gives CDR1 SGDLS, CDR2 YYNGEE. The CDR3 nucleotides are TGTGCCAGCAGCGTCCGGGCAGGCCAAGAGACCCAGTACTTC. Its translation: CASSVRAGQETQYF.

The chain recombines TRBV4-2 with TRBJ2-3; D unresolved. Looked up from germline, CDR1 is LGHNA and CDR2 is YNFKEQ. Trimming removed 5 bases from V and 1 base from J, with 10 bases in between. The CDR3 is 14 residues long. CDR3: CASSAEFRTDTQYF. In DNA, the CDR3 is TGTGCCAGCAGCGCTGAGTTTCGCACAGATACGCAGTATTTT.

The V gene is TRBV2, the J gene TRBJ2-3; TRBD2 matches 7 bases. CDR3 length equals 16 residues. Trimming took 6 bases from V and 3 from J; bases not matched to a gene: 12. CDR1 SNHLY and CDR2 FYNNEI come from the germline V gene. CDR3 nucleotide sequence: TGTGCCAGCAGAGCCCTCGGGGGAGGGCCGACAGATACGCAGTATTTT. Encoded protein: CASRALGGGPTDTQYF.

The chain is built from TRBV19 and TRBJ1-1; 11 positions agree with TRBD1. The CDR3 spans 15 residues. V dropped 5 bases and J dropped 5; count of bases not matched to a gene: 7. CDR1 is LNHDA and CDR2 is SQIVND in the germline V gene (reference sequence). The CDR3 sequence: CASSVMGTGGTEAFF. CDR3 nucleotides: TGTGCCAGTAGTGTCATGGGGACAGGGGGAACTGAAGCTTTCTTT.

The chain combines TRBV7-9 with TRBJ2-7; 7 bases map to TRBD1. Germline-derived CDR1 and CDR2 are SEHNR and FQNEAQ (reference sequence). V was pared by 8 bases and J by 4 bases, with 11 bases of the junction left unmatched. The CDR3 has 14 amino acids. The CDR3 reads CASLPGTANYEQYF. The CDR3 coding sequence is TGTGCCAGCCTTCCCGGGACAGCTAATTACGAGCAGTACTTC.

The rearrangement links TRBV7-6 to TRBJ1-6; D is possibly TRBD1 (6 bases). V was trimmed by 5 bases and J by 7 bases, leaving 18 bases between them. Germline CDR1 reads SGHVS; CDR2 reads FNYEAQ. The CDR3 length is 16 residues. Here the CDR3 reads CASSQVRGAVNSPLHF. In DNA, the CDR3 is TGTGCCAGCAGCCAAGTACGGGGGGCAGTGAATTCACCCCTCCACTTT. Full variable domain (remainder filled in from reference TRBV7-6 and TRBJ1-6): GAGVSQSPRYKVTKRGQDVALRCDPISGHVSLYWYRQALGQGPEFLTYFNYEAQQDKSGLPNDRFSAERPEGSISTLTIQRTEQRDSAMYRCASSQVRGAVNSPLHFGNGTRLTVT.

The chain combines TRBV5-5 with TRBJ1-6; D is unclear. Germline V gene sequence: CDR1 SGHKS, CDR2 YYEKEE (reference sequence). V dropped 0 bases and J dropped 9 bases, with 10 bases sitting between them. This CDR3 is 14 amino acids long. The CDR3 DNA is TGTGCCAGCAGCTTGGAGGTTGTGGGTTCACCCCTCCACTTT. It is translated as CASSLEVVGSPLHF.

This chain connects TRBV29-1 to TRBJ2-1, with D uncertain. The CDR3 spans 13 residues. Trimming removed 2 bases from V and 3 bases from J, with 8 bases in between. The germline V gene encodes CDR1 SQVTM and CDR2 ANQGSEA. This chain's CDR3 is CSVETQDYNEQFF. DNA of the CDR3: TGCAGCGTTGAAACGCAGGACTACAATGAGCAGTTCTTC.

This chain links TRBV7-9 with TRBJ2-2, with 7 nucleotides matching TRBD1. CDR1 and CDR2 from the germline V gene are SEHNR and FQNEAQ (reference sequence). V trimming: 3 bases; J trimming: 4 bases; junction bases outside the gene matches: 5. The CDR3 loop spans 15 amino acids. The DNA for the CDR3 is TGTGCCAGCAGCTTTTCGGCAGGGGGCACCGGGGAGCTGTTTTTT. It yields the protein CASSFSAGGTGELFF.

The chain joins TRBV25-1 to TRBJ2-1, with D possibly matching TRBD2 (5 bases). The CDR3 has 13 amino acids. Germline V CDR1 and CDR2: MGHDK, SYGVNS. V was trimmed by 4 bases and J by 8 bases, leaving 12 bases between them. The CDR3 coding sequence is TGTGCCAGCAGTGCCCGGGGAGTGTATGAGCAGTTCTTC. Amino acids: CASSARGVYEQFF.

As regards this clone: This may be a read error, as it is one base from a much larger clone. In DNA, the CDR3 is TGTGCCAGCAGCCTGGGACGGGCCTCCTACGAGCAGTACTTC. It yields the protein CASSLGRASYEQYF. This chain joins TRBV14 and TRBJ2-7; D may match TRBD1 or TRBD2 (5 bases each). The CDR3 consists of 14 residues. Trimming removed 4 bases at V and 0 bases at J, with 10 bases between. Germline CDR1 SGHDN, CDR2 FVKESK.

The chain uses TRBV4-3 and TRBJ1-1; D perhaps matches TRBD1 (5 bases). CDR3 length: 14 amino acids. Looked up from germline, CDR1 is LGHNA and CDR2 is YSLEER. V shed 1 base and J shed 6 bases, with 12 bases lying between them. The CDR3 DNA reads TGCGCCAGCAGCCAAGCGACCCCGGGGGCTGAAGCTTTCTTT. It specifies CASSQATPGAEAFF.

V is TRBV13 and J is TRBJ2-1; no definite D call. Germline V gives CDR1 PRHDT, CDR2 FYEKMQ (reference sequence). V was shortened by 0 bases and J by 8 bases, with 5 bases between the two germline ends. The CDR3 extends over 12 amino acids. CDR3: CASSLGFYEQFF. Here the CDR3 DNA reads TGTGCCAGCAGCTTAGGCTTCTATGAGCAGTTCTTC.